This T cell receptor beta chain was captured by sequencing in a study of T cells in Graves' hyperthyroidism and ophthalmopathy. Study summary: Staff took peripheral blood when the initial diagnosis was made, before any treatment began. Study-level points and caveats: In the blood, most expanded thyroid clonotypes above 0.001 appeared as well. Ophthalmopathy prediction by the model preceded onset by a median roughly 6 months.

Amplification of TCR beta CDR3 regions used RNA as the template. Initially, a first-round RT-PCR of the TCR CDR3 employed the HTBI primer set. Each CDR3 protein is one row after TCRdb ran MiXCR on the multiplex PCR reads. The repertoire holds hundreds of thousands of distinct CDR3 sequences, with roughly 14% as singletons. This clonotype has more than one count but fewer than ten. The antigen is undetermined. The PBMCs had their origin in roughly 9.8 ml of fresh peripheral blood. Sequencing was done on a sample of blood. The clonotype comes from a man aged 18 to 30 with Graves' ophthalmopathy.

In DNA, the CDR3 is TGCAGTGCTAGAGACCCCCCCGGGTCCTACAATGAGCAGTTCTTC. As protein: CSARDPPGSYNEQFF. V gene TRBV20-1 combines with J gene TRBJ2-1, with unresolved D. The CDR3 contains 15 residues. The V and J ends lost 0 bases and 1 base respectively, with 10 bases between them. Germline lookup yields CDR1 DFQATT and CDR2 SNEGSKA (reference sequence).